The rows below give T cell receptor beta chains drawn from one sample of a study of blood T cells in healthy people across ages. Each CDR3 protein gets one entry after TCRdb re-called the 5' RACE reads with MiXCR. The sample contains 1.5 million to 2 million distinct CDR3 sequences, roughly 28% of which appear only once. The sequenced sample was blood. These TCRs come from a woman aged 25 to 39 in good health. Each CDR3 is given with its conserved first and last residue. D genes are given only for firm matches. Clone sizes are given selectively: once, few, many, or a class where the clone is expanded.

len | abundance | d_gene | j_gene | v_gene | CDR3nt | CDR3aa
13 | few | . | TRBJ1-2 | TRBV20-1 | TGCAGTGCTAGAGGGCAAGTCTCCTATGGCTACACCTTC | CSARGQVSYGYTF
15 | . | TRBD1 | TRBJ1-5 | TRBV6-1 | TGTGCCAGCAGAGACACGGGACAGCCCAATCAGCCCCAGCATTTT | CASRDTGQPNQPQHF
15 | . | . | TRBJ2-7 | TRBV2 | TGTGCCAGCCTAAAGGGGGAGAACACGGCTTACGAGCAGTACTTC | CASLKGENTAYEQYF
14 | . | TRBD2 | TRBJ2-3 | TRBV7-2 | TGTGCCAGCAGTCCACTAGCGGGCTTAAATACGCAGTATTTT | CASSPLAGLNTQYF
16 | . | . | TRBJ1-2 | TRBV5-1 | TGCGCCAGCAGCCCCTGGACGGCCATAGCTAACTATGGCTACACCTTC | CASSPWTAIANYGYTF
15 | . | . | TRBJ2-1 | TRBV28 | TGTGCCAGCAGTTCCCATAAGGGAGCGGACAATGAGCAGTTCTTC | CASSSHKGADNEQFF
14 | few | TRBD1 | TRBJ1-1 | TRBV29-1 | TGCAGCCTAACAACAGGGGGTGGTGGCACTGAAGCTTTCTTT | CSLTTGGGGTEAFF
12 | . | . | TRBJ2-1 | TRBV11-2 | TGTGCCAGCAGCGGCGAGGTGCGTGAGCAGTTCTTC | CASSGEVREQFF
14 | many | . | TRBJ1-4 | TRBV2 | TGTGCCAGCAGCCTGACGGTTACTAATGAAAAACTGTTTTTT | CASSLTVTNEKLFF
13 | . | . | TRBJ1-1 | TRBV2 | TGTGCCAGCGGGGCAGAAAAGGGGACTGAAGCTTTCTTT | CASGAEKGTEAFF
14 | . | . | TRBJ2-1 | TRBV7-9 | TGTGCCAGCAGCCCCCGGCAGGCCTACAATGAGCAGTTCTTC | CASSPRQAYNEQFF
13 | . | . | TRBJ2-7 | TRBV28 | TGTGCCAGCAGTAGGAAGCCCACCTACGAGCAGTACTTC | CASSRKPTYEQYF
15 | few | . | TRBJ2-4 | TRBV2 | TGTGCCAGCAGCGCCGTACAGCCATTGGGAAGCATTCAGTACTTC | CASSAVQPLGSIQYF
13 | . | TRBD1 | TRBJ2-5 | TRBV3-1 | TGTGCCAGCAGCCCCCGGGACAGTTGGACCCAGTACTTC | CASSPRDSWTQYF
17 | few | TRBD1 | TRBJ2-1 | TRBV6-1 | TGTGCCAGCAAAAATACTCTCGGACAGGGGTACAACAATGAGCAGTTCTTC | CASKNTLGQGYNNEQFF
15 | once | . | TRBJ2-5 | TRBV5-1 | TGCGCCAGAAGCTTTCCGGGACCCCTAAAAGAGACCCAGTACTTC | CARSFPGPLKETQYF
14 | . | . | TRBJ1-4 | TRBV4-1 | TGCGCCAGCAGCCAAGTTGATGCGAGTGAAAAACTGTTTTTT | CASSQVDASEKLFF
14 | few | TRBD2 | TRBJ2-5 | TRBV2 | TGTGCCAGCAGTGGGCTAGCGGTAAAAGAGACCCAGTACTTC | CASSGLAVKETQYF
13 | . | TRBD2 | TRBJ2-1 | TRBV2 | TGTGCCAGCAGGGTTCTAGCGGGAGATGAGCAGTTCTTC | CASRVLAGDEQFF
14 | few | . | TRBJ1-5 | TRBV20-1 | TGCAGTGCTAGCTTAGGACAGCTCAATCAGCCCCAGCATTTT | CSASLGQLNQPQHF
16 | . | TRBD2 | TRBJ2-3 | TRBV7-3 | TGTGCCAGCAGCTTAAATCCGGGACTAAACACAGATACGCAGTATTTT | CASSLNPGLNTDTQYF
15 | . | TRBD2 | TRBJ2-7 | TRBV7-9 | TGTGCCAGCAGTGAAGGACTAGGTGGCTCCTACGAGCAGTACTTC | CASSEGLGGSYEQYF
16 | . | TRBD1 | TRBJ1-2 | TRBV7-2 | TGTGCCAGCAGCTTAGCCGGGACAGGGACTAACTATGGCTACACCTTC | CASSLAGTGTNYGYTF
17 | few | TRBD2 | TRBJ2-7 | TRBV3-1 | TGTGCCAGCAGCCAAGGTGTAGCGGGGGCTGTCTCCTACGAGCAGTACTTC | CASSQGVAGAVSYEQYF
16 | few | . | TRBJ1-4 | TRBV7-9 | TGTGCCAGCAGCTTTCAGAGGAGTGCAACTAATGAAAAACTGTTTTTT | CASSFQRSATNEKLFF
15 | . | . | TRBJ1-6 | TRBV12-3/TRBV12-4 | TGTGCCAGCAGTTTGCAGGGAAAATCAGGATCACCCCTCCACTTT | CASSLQGKSGSPLHF
15 | . | . | TRBJ2-5 | TRBV7-2 | TGTGCCAGCAGCCAGTCGGGGGCGGTCCCGGAGACCCAGTACTTC | CASSQSGAVPETQYF
13 | few | . | TRBJ2-3 | TRBV6-1 | TGTGCCAGCACAGACAGTTTACGAGATACGCAGTATTTT | CASTDSLRDTQYF
16 | . | . | TRBJ2-1 | TRBV19 | TGTGCCAGTAGTATAGTCACTAGAGTCGGAAACAATGAGCAGTTCTTC | CASSIVTRVGNNEQFF
14 | few | . | TRBJ2-3 | TRBV6-5 | TGTGCCAGCAGTTACTACCCGGGACTAGATACGCAGTATTTT | CASSYYPGLDTQYF
13 | many | . | TRBJ2-7 | TRBV12-5 | TGTGCTAGTGGTTTGGCGGCAGACTACGAGCAGTACTTC | CASGLAADYEQYF
16 | many | TRBD2 | TRBJ2-5 | TRBV20-1 | TGCAGTGCCAGACCGTCGATTGCGGGGGACCAAGAGACCCAGTACTTC | CSARPSIAGDQETQYF
13 | few | . | TRBJ1-2 | TRBV2 | TGTGCCAGCAGGGTTGGAGGGTTCTATGGCTACACCTTC | CASRVGGFYGYTF
14 | few | . | TRBJ2-7 | TRBV7-9 | TGTGCCAGCAGCCCGCAGGCGGTGCCCTACGAGCAGTACTTC | CASSPQAVPYEQYF
14 | few | . | TRBJ2-4 | TRBV7-6 | TGTGCCAGCAGCTTAGGGGGGGCTCAAAACATTCAGTACTTC | CASSLGGAQNIQYF
11 | many | . | TRBJ2-1 | TRBV12-3/TRBV12-4 | TGTGCCAGCAGTCCGATAGGTGAGCAGTTCTTC | CASSPIGEQFF
13 | . | . | TRBJ1-2 | TRBV3-1 | TGTGCCAGCAGCCAAGTGTTTGGTTATGGCTACACCTTC | CASSQVFGYGYTF
14 | many | . | TRBJ2-5 | TRBV9 | TGTGCCAGCAGCGTAGACGCCAGCCTGGAGACCCAGTACTTC | CASSVDASLETQYF
15 | few | TRBD1 | TRBJ2-7 | TRBV7-2 | TGTGCCAGCAGCCTCCCGGGACAGGGCCCCTACGAGCAGTACTTC | CASSLPGQGPYEQYF
16 | . | . | TRBJ1-1 | TRBV7-2 | TGTGCCAGCAGCTTAGATAGCTCTCTCCCGAACACTGAAGCTTTCTTT | CASSLDSSLPNTEAFF
13 | . | . | TRBJ1-4 | TRBV29-1 | TGCAGCGTTTTTAAGGGTTCCGGTGAAAAACTGTTTTTT | CSVFKGSGEKLFF
15 | many | TRBD1 | TRBJ2-5 | TRBV28 | TGTGCCAGCAGTTCAACTGGGACAGGCGGAAAGACCCAGTACTTC | CASSSTGTGGKTQYF
14 | few | . | TRBJ1-2 | TRBV7-2 | TGTGCCAGCAGCTTTTGGACCGAGATCTATGGCTACACCTTC | CASSFWTEIYGYTF
18 | . | . | TRBJ2-4 | TRBV18 | TGTGCCAGCTCACCACCGAACAGTCTATCGCTAGCCAAAAACATTCAGTACTTC | CASSPPNSLSLAKNIQYF
14 | . | . | TRBJ1-1 | TRBV12-3/TRBV12-4 | TGTGCCAGCAGGGACGTTGCCCGGGAAACTGAAGCTTTCTTT | CASRDVARETEAFF
15 | . | TRBD1 | TRBJ2-4 | TRBV12-3/TRBV12-4 | TGTGCCAGCATCTCCGACAGGGCTTCCTACAATGAGCAGTACTTC | CASISDRASYNEQYF
14 | . | . | TRBJ2-1 | TRBV25-1 | TGTGCCAGCAGTGATTTTGCTATGCCCTATGAGCAGTTCTTC | CASSDFAMPYEQFF
16 | many | TRBD2 | TRBJ2-7 | TRBV6-5 | TGTGCCAGCAGCCCAACTAGCGGGAGGATCGCCTACGAGCAGTACTTC | CASSPTSGRIAYEQYF
18 | . | TRBD2 | TRBJ2-3 | TRBV14 | TGTGCCAGCAGCCAAGGGGGACTAGCGGGAGGAAGATCAGATACGCAGTATTTT | CASSQGGLAGGRSDTQYF
14 | . | . | TRBJ1-1 | TRBV27 | TGTGCCAGCAGTTGGGGCAGTGAAGACACTGAAGCTTTCTTT | CASSWGSEDTEAFF
15 | few | . | TRBJ1-5 | TRBV20-1 | TGCAGTGCTAGAAGTAGGCAGGGGAGGAATCAGCCCCAGCATTTT | CSARSRQGRNQPQHF
16 | . | . | TRBJ2-3 | TRBV6-1 | TGTGCCAGCAGCAAATCGGGGGGACAATACACAGATACGCAGTATTTT | CASSKSGGQYTDTQYF
16 | . | . | TRBJ2-1 | TRBV10-3 | TGTGCCATCAGTGATCCGGGGACTCCTAACGGCAATGAGCAGTTCTTC | CAISDPGTPNGNEQFF
15 | many | . | TRBJ2-5 | TRBV13 | TGTGCCAGCAGCTTATGGGGTGCCCCCCAAGAGACCCAGTACTTC | CASSLWGAPQETQYF